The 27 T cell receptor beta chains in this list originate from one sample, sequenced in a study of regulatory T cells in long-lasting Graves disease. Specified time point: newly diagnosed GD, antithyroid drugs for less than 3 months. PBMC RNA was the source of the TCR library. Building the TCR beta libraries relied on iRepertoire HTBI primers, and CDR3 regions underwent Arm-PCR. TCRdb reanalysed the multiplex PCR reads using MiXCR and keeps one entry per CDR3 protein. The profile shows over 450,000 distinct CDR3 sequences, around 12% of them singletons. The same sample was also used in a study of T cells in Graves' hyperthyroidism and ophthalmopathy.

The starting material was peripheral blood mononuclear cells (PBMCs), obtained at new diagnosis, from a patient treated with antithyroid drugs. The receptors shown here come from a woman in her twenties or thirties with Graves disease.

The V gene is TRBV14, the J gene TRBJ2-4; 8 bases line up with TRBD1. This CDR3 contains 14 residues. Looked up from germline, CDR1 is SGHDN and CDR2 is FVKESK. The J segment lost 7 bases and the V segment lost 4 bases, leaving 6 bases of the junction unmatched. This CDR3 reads CASSLSRGRNIQYF. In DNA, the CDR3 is TGTGCCAGCAGCCTTTCCAGGGGGCGGAACATTCAGTACTTC.

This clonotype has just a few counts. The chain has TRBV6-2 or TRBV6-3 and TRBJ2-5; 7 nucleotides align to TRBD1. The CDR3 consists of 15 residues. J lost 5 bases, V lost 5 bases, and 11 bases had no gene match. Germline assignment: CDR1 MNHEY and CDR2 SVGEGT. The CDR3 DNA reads TGTGCCAGCAGTCAGCGAACAGGGGCGCGGGAGACCCAGTACTTC. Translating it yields CASSQRTGARETQYF.

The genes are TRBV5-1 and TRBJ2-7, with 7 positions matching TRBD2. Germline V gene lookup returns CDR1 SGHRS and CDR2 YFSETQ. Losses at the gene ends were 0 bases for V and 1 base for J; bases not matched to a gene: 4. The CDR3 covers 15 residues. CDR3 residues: CASSLDVGGSYEQYF. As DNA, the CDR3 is TGCGCCAGCAGCTTGGATGTGGGAGGGTCCTACGAGCAGTACTTC.

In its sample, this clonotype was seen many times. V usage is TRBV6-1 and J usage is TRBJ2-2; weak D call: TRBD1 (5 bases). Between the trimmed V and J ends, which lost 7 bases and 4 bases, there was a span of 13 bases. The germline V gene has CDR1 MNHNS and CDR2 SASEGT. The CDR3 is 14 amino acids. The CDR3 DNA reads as TGTGCCAGCACTTCAGGGTGGGTCACCGGGGAGCTGTTTTTT. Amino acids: CASTSGWVTGELFF.

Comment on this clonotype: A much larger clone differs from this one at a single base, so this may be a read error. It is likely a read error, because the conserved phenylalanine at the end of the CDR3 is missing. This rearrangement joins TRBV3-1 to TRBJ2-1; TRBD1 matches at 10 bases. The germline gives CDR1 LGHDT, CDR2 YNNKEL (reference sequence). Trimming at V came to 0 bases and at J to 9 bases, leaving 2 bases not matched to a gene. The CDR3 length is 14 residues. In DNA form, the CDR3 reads TGTGCCAGCAGCCAAGAAGACAGGGGGCCTGAGCAGTTCGTC. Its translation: CASSQEDRGPEQFV.

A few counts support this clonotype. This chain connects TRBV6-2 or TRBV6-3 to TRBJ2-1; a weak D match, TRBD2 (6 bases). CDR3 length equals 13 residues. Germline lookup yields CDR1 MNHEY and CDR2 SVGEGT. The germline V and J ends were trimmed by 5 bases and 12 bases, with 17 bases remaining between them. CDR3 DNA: TGTGCCAGCAGTGAAGCGGGCGGAGGGTGGCAGTTCTTC. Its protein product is CASSEAGGGWQFF.

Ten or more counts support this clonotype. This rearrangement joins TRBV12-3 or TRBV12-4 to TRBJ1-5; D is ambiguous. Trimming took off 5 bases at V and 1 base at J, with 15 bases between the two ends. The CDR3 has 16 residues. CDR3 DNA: TGTGCCAGCAGTAAAAGAGCCGGAGAGAGCAATCAGCCCCAGCATTTT. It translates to CASSKRAGESNQPQHF.

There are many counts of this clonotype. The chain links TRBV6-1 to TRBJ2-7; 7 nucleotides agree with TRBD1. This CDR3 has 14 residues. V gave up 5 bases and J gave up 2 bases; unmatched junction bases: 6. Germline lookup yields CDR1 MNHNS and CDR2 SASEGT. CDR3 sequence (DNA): TGTGCCAGCAGTCTCGACAGGGTACCCTACGAGCAGTACTTC. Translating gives CASSLDRVPYEQYF.

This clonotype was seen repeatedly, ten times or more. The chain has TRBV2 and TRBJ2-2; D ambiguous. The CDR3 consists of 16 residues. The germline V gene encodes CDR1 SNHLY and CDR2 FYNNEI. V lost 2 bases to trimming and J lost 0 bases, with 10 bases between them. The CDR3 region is CASSESAFANTGELFF. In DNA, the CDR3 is TGTGCCAGCAGTGAATCAGCGTTCGCGAACACCGGGGAGCTGTTTTTT.

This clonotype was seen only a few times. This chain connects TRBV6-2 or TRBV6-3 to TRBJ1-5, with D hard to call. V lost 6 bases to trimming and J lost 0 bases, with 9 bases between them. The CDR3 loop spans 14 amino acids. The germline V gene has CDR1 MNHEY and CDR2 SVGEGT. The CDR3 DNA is TGTGCCAGCAGCCCTTTCTCTAGCAATCAGCCCCAGCATTTT. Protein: CASSPFSSNQPQHF.

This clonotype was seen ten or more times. The CDR3 region is CASTRDSHEQYF. The DNA of the CDR3 is TGTGCCAGCACCCGAGACAGCCACGAGCAGTACTTC. The chain employs TRBV2 and TRBJ2-7, with D possibly being TRBD1 (5 bases). Per the germline V gene, CDR1 is SNHLY and CDR2 is FYNNEI. V gave up 7 bases and J gave up 5 bases, with 12 bases separating them. The CDR3 has 12 amino acids.

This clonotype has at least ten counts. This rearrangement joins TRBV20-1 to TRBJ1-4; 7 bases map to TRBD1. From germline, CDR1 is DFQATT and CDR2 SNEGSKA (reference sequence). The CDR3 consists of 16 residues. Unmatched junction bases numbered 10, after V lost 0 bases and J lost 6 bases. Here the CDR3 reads CSARDFRRGQDEKLFF. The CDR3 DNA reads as TGCAGTGCTAGAGATTTCCGTAGGGGGCAAGATGAAAAACTGTTTTTT.

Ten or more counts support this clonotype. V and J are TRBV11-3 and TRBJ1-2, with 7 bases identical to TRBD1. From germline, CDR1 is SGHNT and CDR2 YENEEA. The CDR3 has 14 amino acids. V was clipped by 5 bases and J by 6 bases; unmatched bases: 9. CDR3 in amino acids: CASSPRTGSDGYTF. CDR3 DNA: TGTGCCAGCAGCCCCCGGACAGGTTCTGATGGCTACACCTTC.

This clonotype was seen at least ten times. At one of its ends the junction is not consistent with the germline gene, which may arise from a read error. CDR3 nucleotide sequence: TGTGCCTGGAGCCGGTCCGGGACAGGGGGCTGCACCTTC. This translates into CAWSRSGTGGCTF. The genes are TRBV30 and TRBJ1-2; 12 bases match TRBD1. The CDR3 consists of 13 residues. Germline V gene data show CDR1 as GTSNPN and CDR2 as SVGIG (reference sequence).

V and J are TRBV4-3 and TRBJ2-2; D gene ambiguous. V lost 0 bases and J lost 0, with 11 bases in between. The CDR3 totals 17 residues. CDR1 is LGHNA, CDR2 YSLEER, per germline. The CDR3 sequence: CASSQDRWQANTGELFF. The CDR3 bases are TGCGCCAGCAGCCAAGATAGGTGGCAGGCGAACACCGGGGAGCTGTTTTTT.

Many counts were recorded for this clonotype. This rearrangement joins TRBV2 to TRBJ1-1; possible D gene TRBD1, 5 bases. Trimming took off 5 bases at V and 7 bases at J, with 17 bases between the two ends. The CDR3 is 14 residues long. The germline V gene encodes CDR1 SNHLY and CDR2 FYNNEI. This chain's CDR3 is CASSYTGAQNEAFF. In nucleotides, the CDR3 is TGTGCCAGCAGTTATACCGGGGCCCAAAATGAAGCTTTCTTT. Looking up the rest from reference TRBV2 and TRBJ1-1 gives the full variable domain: EPEVTQTPSHQVTQMGQEVILRCVPISNHLYFYWYRQILGQKVEFLVSFYNNEISEKSEIFDDQFSVERPDGSNFTLKIRSTKLEDSAMYFCASSYTGAQNEAFFGQGTRLTVV.

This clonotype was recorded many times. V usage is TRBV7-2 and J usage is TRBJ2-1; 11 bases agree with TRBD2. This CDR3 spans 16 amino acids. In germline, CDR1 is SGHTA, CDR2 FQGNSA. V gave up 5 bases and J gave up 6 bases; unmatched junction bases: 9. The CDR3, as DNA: TGTGCCAGCAGCAACGGATGGACTAGCGGGCCCAATGAGCAGTTCTTC. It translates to CASSNGWTSGPNEQFF.

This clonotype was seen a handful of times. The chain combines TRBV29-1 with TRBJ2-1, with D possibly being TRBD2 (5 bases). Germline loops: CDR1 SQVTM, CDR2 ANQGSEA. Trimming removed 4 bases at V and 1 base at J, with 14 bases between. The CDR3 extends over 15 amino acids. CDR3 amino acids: CSVARTSGSYNEQFF. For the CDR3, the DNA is TGCAGCGTTGCGAGAACTAGTGGTTCCTACAATGAGCAGTTCTTC.

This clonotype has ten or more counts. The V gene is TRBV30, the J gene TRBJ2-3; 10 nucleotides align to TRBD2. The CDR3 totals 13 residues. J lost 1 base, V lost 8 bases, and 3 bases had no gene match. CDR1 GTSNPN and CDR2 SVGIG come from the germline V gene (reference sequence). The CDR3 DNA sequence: TGTGCCCTAGCGGGAGACGGCACAGATACGCAGTATTTT. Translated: CALAGDGTDTQYF.

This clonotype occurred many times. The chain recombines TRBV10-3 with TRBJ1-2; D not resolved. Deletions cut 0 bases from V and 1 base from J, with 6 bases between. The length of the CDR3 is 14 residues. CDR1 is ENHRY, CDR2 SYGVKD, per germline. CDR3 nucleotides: TGTGCCATCAGTGAGTCTCCGGTTAACTATGGCTACACCTTC. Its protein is CAISESPVNYGYTF.

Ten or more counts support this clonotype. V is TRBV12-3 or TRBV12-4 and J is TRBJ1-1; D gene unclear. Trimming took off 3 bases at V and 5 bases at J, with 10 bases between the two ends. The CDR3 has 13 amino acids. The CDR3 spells CASSFSWSTEAFF. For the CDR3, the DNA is TGTGCCAGCAGTTTTTCTTGGAGTACTGAAGCTTTCTTT.

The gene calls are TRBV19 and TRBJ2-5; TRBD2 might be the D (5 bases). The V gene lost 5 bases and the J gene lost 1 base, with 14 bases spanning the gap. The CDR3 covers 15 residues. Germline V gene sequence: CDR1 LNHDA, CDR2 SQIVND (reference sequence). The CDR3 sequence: CASSPSEAAQETQYF. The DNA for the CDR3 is TGTGCCAGTAGTCCCTCGGAGGCAGCCCAAGAGACCCAGTACTTC.

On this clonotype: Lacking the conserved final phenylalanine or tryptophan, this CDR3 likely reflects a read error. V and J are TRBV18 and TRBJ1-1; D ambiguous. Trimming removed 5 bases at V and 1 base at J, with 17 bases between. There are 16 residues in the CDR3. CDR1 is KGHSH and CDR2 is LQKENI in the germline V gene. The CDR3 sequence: CASSTRPNRENTEAFC. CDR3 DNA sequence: TGTGCCAGCTCAACCAGACCTAATCGTGAGAACACTGAAGCTTTCTGT.

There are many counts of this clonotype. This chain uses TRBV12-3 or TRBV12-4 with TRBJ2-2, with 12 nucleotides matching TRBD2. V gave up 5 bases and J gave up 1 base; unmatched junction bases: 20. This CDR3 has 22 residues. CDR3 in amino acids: CASSINLGLASGRGWNTGELFF. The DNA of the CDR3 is TGTGCCAGCAGTATAAACCTGGGGTTGGCTAGCGGGAGGGGTTGGAACACCGGGGAGCTGTTTTTT.

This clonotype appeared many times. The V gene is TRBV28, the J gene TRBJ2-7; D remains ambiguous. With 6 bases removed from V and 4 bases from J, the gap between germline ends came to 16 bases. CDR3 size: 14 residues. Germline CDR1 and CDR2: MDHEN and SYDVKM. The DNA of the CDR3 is TGTGCCAGCAGCCTTTCGGGCACCGTATACGAGCAGTACTTC. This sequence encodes CASSLSGTVYEQYF.

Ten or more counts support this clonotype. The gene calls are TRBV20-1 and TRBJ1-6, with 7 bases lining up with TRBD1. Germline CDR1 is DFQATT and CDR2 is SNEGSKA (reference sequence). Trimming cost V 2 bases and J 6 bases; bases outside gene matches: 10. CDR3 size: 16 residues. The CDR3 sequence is CSARLRPGQINSPLHF. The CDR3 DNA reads TGCAGTGCTAGACTCCGACCGGGACAGATTAATTCACCCCTCCACTTT.

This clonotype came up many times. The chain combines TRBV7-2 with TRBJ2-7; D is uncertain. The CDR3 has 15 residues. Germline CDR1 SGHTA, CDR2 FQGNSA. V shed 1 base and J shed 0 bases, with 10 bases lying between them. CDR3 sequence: CASSLVGGSSYEQYF. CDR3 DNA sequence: TGTGCCAGCAGCTTAGTAGGCGGAAGCTCCTACGAGCAGTACTTC.